This TCR beta chain came from a study of CD8+ T cells in alopecia areata. This clone showed up just a few times. Germline CDR1 and CDR2: SNHLY and FYNNEI. Trimming cost V 7 bases and J 1 base, with 8 bases left between them. This CDR3 has 13 residues. The treatment here: oral pan-JAK inhibitor, 5-10 mg twice daily. RNA was isolated and reverse transcribed to cDNA, the sequencing template. Method: immunoSEQ multiplex PCR; TCRdb's copy keeps in-frame clones and lacks some. The sample yields some 110,000 clones, roughly 60% seen once. The sequence was collected from a human donor with alopecia areata. The chain carries TRBV2 and TRBJ1-5; no clear D gene. The source material was CD8+ T cells sorted from blood, sampled at week 4, from a patient treated with tofacitinib. CDR3 nucleotides: TGTGCCAGCACCCCCCAAAGCAATCAGCCCCAGCATTTT. Encoded protein: CASTPQSNQPQHF.